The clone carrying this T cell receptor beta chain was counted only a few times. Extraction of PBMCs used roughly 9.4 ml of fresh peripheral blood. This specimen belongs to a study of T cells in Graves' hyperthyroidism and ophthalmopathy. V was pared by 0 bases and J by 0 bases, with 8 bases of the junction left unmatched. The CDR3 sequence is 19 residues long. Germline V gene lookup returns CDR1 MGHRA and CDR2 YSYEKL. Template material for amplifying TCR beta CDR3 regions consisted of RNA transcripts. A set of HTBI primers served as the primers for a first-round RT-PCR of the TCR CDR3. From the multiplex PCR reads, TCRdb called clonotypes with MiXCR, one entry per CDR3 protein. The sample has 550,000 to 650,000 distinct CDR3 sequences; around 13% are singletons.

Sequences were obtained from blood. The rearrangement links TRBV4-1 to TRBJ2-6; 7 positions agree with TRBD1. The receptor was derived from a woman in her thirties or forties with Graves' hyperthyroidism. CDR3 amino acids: CASSQDTGAFLSGANVLTF. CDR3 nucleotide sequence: TGCGCCAGCAGCCAAGACACAGGGGCTTTCCTCTCTGGGGCCAACGTCCTGACTTTC.